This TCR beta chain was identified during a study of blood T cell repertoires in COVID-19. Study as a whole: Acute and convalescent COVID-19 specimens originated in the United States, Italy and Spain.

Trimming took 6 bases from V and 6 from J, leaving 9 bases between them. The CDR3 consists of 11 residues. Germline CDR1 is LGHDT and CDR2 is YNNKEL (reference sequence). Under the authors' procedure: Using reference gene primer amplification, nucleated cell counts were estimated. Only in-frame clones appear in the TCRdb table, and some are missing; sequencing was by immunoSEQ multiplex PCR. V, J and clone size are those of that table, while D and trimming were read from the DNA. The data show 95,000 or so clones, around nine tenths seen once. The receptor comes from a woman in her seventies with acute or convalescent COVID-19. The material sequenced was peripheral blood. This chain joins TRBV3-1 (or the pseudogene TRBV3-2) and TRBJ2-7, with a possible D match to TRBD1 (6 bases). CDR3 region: CASRGATEQYF. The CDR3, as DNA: TGTGCCAGCAGGGGGGCGACCGAGCAGTACTTC.